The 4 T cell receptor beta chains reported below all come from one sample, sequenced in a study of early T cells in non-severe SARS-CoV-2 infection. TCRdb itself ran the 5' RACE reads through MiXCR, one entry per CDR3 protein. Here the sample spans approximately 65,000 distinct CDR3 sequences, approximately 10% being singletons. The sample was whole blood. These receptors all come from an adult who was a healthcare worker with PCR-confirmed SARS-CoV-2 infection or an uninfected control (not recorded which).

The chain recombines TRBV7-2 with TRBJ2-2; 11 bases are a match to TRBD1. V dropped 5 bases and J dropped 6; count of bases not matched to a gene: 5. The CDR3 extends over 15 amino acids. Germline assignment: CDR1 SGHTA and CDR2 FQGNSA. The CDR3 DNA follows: TGTGCCAGCAGCCCGGACAGGGGGCGCCCCGGGGAGCTGTTTTTT. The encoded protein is CASSPDRGRPGELFF.

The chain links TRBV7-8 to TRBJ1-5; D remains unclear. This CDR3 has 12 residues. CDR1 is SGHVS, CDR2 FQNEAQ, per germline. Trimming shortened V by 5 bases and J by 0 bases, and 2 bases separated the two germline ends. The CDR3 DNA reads TGTGCCAGCAGCCCTAGCAATCAGCCCCAGCATTTT. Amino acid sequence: CASSPSNQPQHF.

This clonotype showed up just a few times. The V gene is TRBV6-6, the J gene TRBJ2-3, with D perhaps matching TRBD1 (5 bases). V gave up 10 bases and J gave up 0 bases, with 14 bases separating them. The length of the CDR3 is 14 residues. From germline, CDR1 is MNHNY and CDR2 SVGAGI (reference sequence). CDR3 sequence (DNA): TGTGCCAACTCTCGAAGGGGAAGCACAGATACGCAGTATTTT. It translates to CANSRRGSTDTQYF.

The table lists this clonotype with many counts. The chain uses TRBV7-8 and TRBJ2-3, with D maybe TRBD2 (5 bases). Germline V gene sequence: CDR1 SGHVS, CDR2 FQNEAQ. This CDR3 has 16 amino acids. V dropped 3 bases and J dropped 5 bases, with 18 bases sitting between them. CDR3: CASSLLKWETKDTQYF. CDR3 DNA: TGTGCCAGCAGCTTGCTGAAGTGGGAGACCAAAGATACGCAGTATTTT. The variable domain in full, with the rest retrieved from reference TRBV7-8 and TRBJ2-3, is GAGVSQSPRYKVAKRGQDVALRCDPISGHVSLFWYQQALGQGPEFLTYFQNEAQLDKSGLPSDRFFAERPEGSVSTLKIQRTQQEDSAVYLCASSLLKWETKDTQYFGPGTRLTVL.